The rows below give T cell receptor beta chains drawn from one sample of a study of blood T cell repertoires in COVID-19. Clones were read by immunoSEQ multiplex PCR, and TCRdb kept only the in-frame ones, dropping some. The data hold about 170,000 clones, with 86% observed a single time. The specimen was peripheral blood. The receptors were sampled from a man aged 70-80 years with acute or convalescent COVID-19. CDR3s include the opening cysteine and the closing phenylalanine or tryptophan. Fields, in order: V gene, D gene, CDR3 protein. The D gene is left open where the match is weak.

V: TRBV12-3/TRBV12-4
D: NA
CDR3: CASRQYYGYTF

V: TRBV14
D: NA
CDR3: CASSQGVRGHSSSYNEQFF

V: TRBV4-3
D: NA
CDR3: CASSQDPLIGDEQFF

V: TRBV6-5
D: NA
CDR3: CASSVPFSPLHF

V: TRBV7-2
D: TRBD1
CDR3: CASSLNRGNYGYTF

V: TRBV27
D: TRBD2
CDR3: CASSSQGLAGGYTGELFF

V: TRBV2
D: TRBD2
CDR3: CASSARLREGREQFF

V: TRBV7-2
D: NA
CDR3: CASSTRSGAGTQYF

V: TRBV7-2
D: TRBD1
CDR3: CASSFTGTGADGWVETQYF

V: TRBV28
D: NA
CDR3: CASSLRGNANNEQFF

V: TRBV9
D: NA
CDR3: CASSVGFGESGYGYTF

V: TRBV10-3
D: TRBD1
CDR3: CAISSRQGNEQYF

V: TRBV7-8
D: TRBD1
CDR3: CASSPRTGYNEQFF

V: TRBV9
D: TRBD2
CDR3: CASSVGPGLASYEQYF

V: TRBV12-3/TRBV12-4
D: NA
CDR3: CASSRGLNSPLHF

V: TRBV6-5
D: TRBD1
CDR3: CASRRDRPNYGYTF

V: TRBV24-1
D: TRBD1
CDR3: CATSDPQGAYGYTF

V: TRBV5-1
D: NA
CDR3: CASSLERDTYEQYF

V: TRBV27
D: NA
CDR3: CASKMGTSYLTDTQYF

V: TRBV28
D: TRBD2
CDR3: CATSGGADFSETQYF

V: TRBV27
D: NA
CDR3: CASSPDRDFYEQYF

V: TRBV19
D: TRBD1
CDR3: CASSGTALYNEQFF

V: TRBV5-1
D: TRBD2
CDR3: CASSTGLAGANEQFF

V: TRBV7-2
D: NA
CDR3: CASSPRDYNSPLHF

V: TRBV4-1
D: NA
CDR3: CASSQDSRAGRTGELFF

V: TRBV18
D: NA
CDR3: CASSTAGGLGETQYF

V: TRBV6-1
D: NA
CDR3: CASSDGRNTGELFF

V: TRBV2
D: NA
CDR3: CASGRDGGIYIQYF

V: TRBV6-5
D: TRBD1
CDR3: CASRAGGLDTQYF

V: TRBV10-3
D: NA
CDR3: CATRSWEVLGELFF

V: TRBV10-2
D: NA
CDR3: CASSASRESYEQYF

V: TRBV7-9
D: NA
CDR3: CASSTQGSSPLHF

V: TRBV5-6
D: NA
CDR3: CASSWGTTEQPQHF

V: TRBV7-3
D: TRBD1
CDR3: CASSLRPTGENSPLHF

V: TRBV6-4
D: NA
CDR3: CASSDSTLGYYNEQFF

V: TRBV2
D: NA
CDR3: CASSLSSPDNSPLHF

V: TRBV19
D: NA
CDR3: CASSRVEVQPQHF

V: TRBV2
D: TRBD1
CDR3: CASSVQQGFNQPQHF

V: TRBV2
D: TRBD1
CDR3: CASSEVTGFTDTQYF

V: TRBV15
D: NA
CDR3: CATSRDAGNYGYTF

V: TRBV5-1
D: NA
CDR3: CASSPAYGGPNTGELFF

V: TRBV30
D: NA
CDR3: CAGRPRDILFGYTF

V: TRBV6-5
D: NA
CDR3: CASTRRERLYNEQFF

V: TRBV19
D: NA
CDR3: CASSIDYAGYNEQFF

V: TRBV12-3/TRBV12-4
D: NA
CDR3: CASTPRGGYGYTF

V: TRBV7-8
D: NA
CDR3: CASRQKGGDTEAFF

V: TRBV13
D: TRBD1
CDR3: CASSQLRPRGDRDSPLHF

V: TRBV9
D: NA
CDR3: CASSSGDTDGETQYF

V: TRBV7-2
D: TRBD1
CDR3: CASSLQGARETQYF

V: TRBV28
D: TRBD1
CDR3: CASSFQGAGTDTQYF